Following are 19 T cell receptor beta chains from one sample sequenced in a study of CD8+ T cells in alopecia areata. RNA, once extracted, was reverse transcribed into cDNA for use as the sequencing template. Assay used: immunoSEQ multiplex PCR; TCRdb lists only in-frame clones, some missing. The sample gives under 350,000 clones, roughly 50% of which show up once; under 2% is in the top ten. As to treatment: oral pan-JAK inhibitor, 5-10 mg twice daily. The sample was CD4+ T cells sorted from blood, taken at week 24, from a patient treated with tofacitinib. The receptors originated from a human donor with alopecia areata.

This clone was detected only a few times. This chain links TRBV7-8 with TRBJ2-2; 12 nucleotides line up with TRBD2. CDR1 and CDR2 (germline): SGHVS, FQNEAQ. V lost 3 bases to trimming and J lost 0 bases; unmatched junction nucleotides: 5. The CDR3 totals 18 residues. Here the CDR3 DNA reads TGTGCCAGCAGCTTGCGACTAGCGGGGGCCGCGAACACCGGGGAGCTGTTTTTT. This sequence encodes CASSLRLAGAANTGELFF. Full variable domain (missing parts from reference TRBV7-8 and TRBJ2-2): GAGVSQSPRYKVAKRGQDVALRCDPISGHVSLFWYQQALGQGPEFLTYFQNEAQLDKSGLPSDRFFAERPEGSVSTLKIQRTQQEDSAVYLCASSLRLAGAANTGELFFGEGSRLTVL.

DNA of the CDR3: TGTGCCAGCAGTGGGACGGGCGTTGGAGCGGGGGGCGATACGCAGTATTTT. Translating gives CASSGTGVGAGGDTQYF. The chain has TRBV6-1 and TRBJ2-3; the match to TRBD2 covers 9 bases. Germline loops: CDR1 MNHNS, CDR2 SASEGT. This CDR3 is 17 amino acids long. V dropped 4 bases and J dropped 6; count of bases not matched to a gene: 14.

This chain links TRBV5-1 with TRBJ1-1; D might be TRBD1 (6 bases). V lost 2 bases and J 3 bases, leaving 11 bases between the germline ends. Germline V lookup: CDR1 SGHRS, CDR2 YFSETQ. This CDR3 has 14 amino acids. CDR3 in DNA: TGCGCCAGCAGCTTACAGGGTTGGGACACTGAAGCTTTCTTT. Residues: CASSLQGWDTEAFF.

Notes on this clone: At one end, the junction sequence differs from germline, possibly due to a read error. This chain links TRBV7-7 with TRBJ2-3; possible D gene TRBD2, 5 bases. This CDR3 has 15 residues. The V gene's germline CDR1 is SSHAT and CDR2 FNYEAQ (reference sequence). In nucleotides, the CDR3 is TGTGCTAGCAGCCCCCAGCCGGGGAATGCAGATACGCAGTATTTT. As protein: CASSPQPGNADTQYF.

This chain connects TRBV29-1 to TRBJ1-2; D gene uncertain. Germline values: CDR1 SQVTM, CDR2 ANQGSEA. This CDR3 region has 12 residues. V was trimmed by 4 bases and J by 5 bases, leaving 11 bases between them. The CDR3 DNA reads TGCAGCGTTGGCCCCGGGCCGTATGGCTACACCTTC. The encoded protein is CSVGPGPYGYTF.

CDR3 in DNA: TGTGCCAGCAGTTTAATTCAGGAATTAGGAGAGACCCAGTACTTC. This translates into CASSLIQELGETQYF. The chain has TRBV28 and TRBJ2-5; D is unclear. This CDR3 spans 15 amino acids. Germline V gene data show CDR1 as MDHEN and CDR2 as SYDVKM. V was trimmed by 2 bases and J by 4 bases, leaving 14 bases between them.

V gene TRBV29-1 combines with J gene TRBJ2-7; D possibly corresponds to TRBD2 (5 bases). Germline-derived CDR1 and CDR2 are SQVTM and ANQGSEA. The ends were cut back, 6 bases at V and 0 bases at J, with 15 bases in the middle. This CDR3 is 14 amino acids long. CDR3 in amino acids: CSVSGPRSSYEQYF. CDR3 coding DNA: TGCAGCGTAAGCGGACCGAGAAGCTCCTACGAGCAGTACTTC.

The rearrangement uses TRBV5-8 and TRBJ1-5; D is undetermined. CDR3 length: 15 amino acids. Trimming shortened V by 4 bases and J by 0 bases, and 11 bases separated the two germline ends. Germline V gene data show CDR1 as SGHTS and CDR2 as YDEGEE. The CDR3 nucleotides are TGTGCCAGCAGCCGCTACAGAGATAGCAATCAGCCCCAGCATTTT. Amino acid sequence: CASSRYRDSNQPQHF. Complete variable domain (other parts from reference TRBV5-8 and TRBJ1-5): EAGVTQSPTHLIKTRGQQATLRCSPISGHTSVYWYQQALGLGLQFLLWYDEGEERNRGNFPPRFSGRQFPNYSSELNVNALELEDSALYLCASSRYRDSNQPQHFGDGTRLSIL.

The chain uses TRBV7-3 and TRBJ2-1; D ambiguous. The CDR3 has 12 amino acids. Germline CDR1 reads SGHTA; CDR2 reads FQGTGA. V shed 2 bases and J shed 3 bases, with 2 bases lying between them. The CDR3 loop reads CASSLDYNEQFF. Written as DNA, the CDR3 is TGTGCCAGCAGCTTAGACTACAATGAGCAGTTCTTC.

A single count supports this clone. This chain uses TRBV30 with TRBJ1-2; D possibly corresponds to TRBD1 (5 bases). CDR3 length: 13 residues. The V end lost 5 bases, the J end lost 7 bases, and 17 bases lay between the germline ends. Germline V gives CDR1 GTSNPN, CDR2 SVGIG (reference sequence). CDR3 residues: CAWVKDGGAGYTF. The CDR3 nucleotides are TGTGCCTGGGTTAAGGATGGGGGTGCTGGCTACACCTTC.

A few counts support this clone. This rearrangement joins TRBV5-4 to TRBJ1-1; the D gene is possibly TRBD1 (5 bases). The CDR3 consists of 13 residues. Germline V gene sequence: CDR1 SGHNT, CDR2 YYREEE (reference sequence). Trimming took 5 bases from V and 11 from J, leaving 19 bases between them. In nucleotides, the CDR3 is TGTGCCAGCAGTCAAAACTCGGGACCGGACGCTTTCTTT. This sequence encodes CASSQNSGPDAFF.

J is TRBJ1-4 and V is TRBV25-1, with D unclear. Germline-derived CDR1 and CDR2 are MGHDK and SYGVNS. This CDR3 contains 14 residues. Trimming pared 3 bases from V and 5 bases from J, leaving 10 bases between. CDR3 in DNA: TGTGCCAGCAGTGACCTAGGCGGGAATGAAAAACTGTTTTTT. It translates to CASSDLGGNEKLFF.

The chain employs TRBV13 and TRBJ2-5, with D unresolved. The CDR3 consists of 14 residues. V shed 3 bases and J shed 2 bases, with 10 bases lying between them. Per germline, CDR1 PRHDT and CDR2 FYEKMQ (reference sequence). The CDR3 spells CASSFPGTQETQYF. The CDR3 nucleotides read TGTGCCAGCAGCTTTCCAGGAACGCAAGAGACCCAGTACTTC.

The chain employs TRBV30 and TRBJ1-1; no clear D gene. This CDR3 region has 15 residues. Germline CDR1 is GTSNPN and CDR2 is SVGIG (reference sequence). V dropped 0 bases and J dropped 2 bases, with 13 bases sitting between them. CDR3 nucleotides: TGTGCCTGGAGTGTAAAGTGGGGAGTTAACACTGAAGCTTTCTTT. Protein sequence: CAWSVKWGVNTEAFF.

The chain employs TRBV30 and TRBJ1-4; TRBD1 is a possible D gene (6 bases). V was shortened by 1 base and J by 8 bases, with 8 bases between the two germline ends. This CDR3 comprises 12 residues. CDR1 is GTSNPN, CDR2 SVGIG, per germline (reference sequence). In DNA form, the CDR3 reads TGTGCCTGGAGTGGGGACACCGAAAAACTGTTTTTT. Protein: CAWSGDTEKLFF.

The genes are TRBV4-1 and TRBJ1-5, with D hard to call. The CDR3 spans 14 residues. V was cut by 1 base and J by 9 bases, with 13 bases left in between. Per germline, CDR1 MGHRA and CDR2 YSYEKL. This CDR3 reads CASSQGTPERPQHF. The CDR3, as DNA: TGCGCCAGCAGCCAAGGTACACCCGAAAGGCCCCAGCATTTT.

The chain joins TRBV4-1 to TRBJ2-2; no definite D call. Between the trimmed V and J ends, which lost 4 bases and 5 bases, there was a span of 11 bases. Germline V gene lookup returns CDR1 MGHRA and CDR2 YSYEKL. This CDR3 region has 14 residues. CDR3 nucleotide sequence: TGCGCCAGCAGCCCTCCGACTGGGACCGGGGAGCTGTTTTTT. Translating it yields CASSPPTGTGELFF.

The chain employs TRBV6-5 and TRBJ1-6; D remains ambiguous. The CDR3 is made up of 14 amino acids. Trimming removed 5 bases at V and 9 bases at J, with 14 bases between. Germline loops: CDR1 MNHEY, CDR2 SVGAGI. CDR3 sequence (DNA): TGTGCCAGCAGTAATAGCAGGACGGGTTCACCCCTCCACTTT. Protein: CASSNSRTGSPLHF.

The V and J genes are TRBV30 and TRBJ1-2; unclear D gene. Germline loops: CDR1 GTSNPN, CDR2 SVGIG (reference sequence). The CDR3 is 11 residues long. The V end lost 0 bases, the J end lost 10 bases, and 9 bases lay between the germline ends. As DNA, the CDR3 is TGTGCCTGGAGTGTCACGGTGGTCTACACCTTC. This codes for CAWSVTVVYTF. Combining the CDR3 with reference TRBV30 and TRBJ1-2 gives the whole variable domain SQTIHQWPATLVQPVGSPLSLECTVEGTSNPNLYWYRQAAGRGLQLLFYSVGIGQISSEVPQNLSASRPQDRQFILSSKKLLLSDSGFYLCAWSVTVVYTFGSGTRLTVV.